This T cell receptor beta chain emerged from a study of cytomegalovirus exposure and HLA in healthy donors. The CDR3 runs 16 residues. With V trimmed by 4 bases and J by 1 base, 3 bases remained unmatched. Per germline, CDR1 SNHLY and CDR2 FYNNEI. For this clone: Its matching antigen is unknown.

Broader study findings: Over 15,000 TCR beta sequences were associated with HLA alleles at 0.05 false discovery rate in a later analysis.

In the PCR, 60 Vbeta and 13 Jbeta primers were used. Only in-frame clones appear in the TCRdb table, and some are missing; sequencing was by immunoSEQ multiplex PCR. The data contain nearly 110,000 clones, over 60% of them singletons. The source material was PBMCs. This clonotype was obtained from a woman aged 45-59 years in good health and CMV-seropositive. The chain joins TRBV2 to TRBJ2-2; TRBD1 matches 10 bases. The CDR3 protein is CASSGRDRGNTGELFF. The DNA for the CDR3 is TGTGCCAGCAGTGGCCGGGACAGGGGGAACACCGGGGAGCTGTTTTTT.